What follows are 24 T cell receptor beta chains derived from one specimen sequenced in a study of pediatric ulcerative colitis. TCRdb's table, derived via immunoSEQ multiplex PCR, lists solely in-frame clones and lacks some. The sample holds 20,000 to 30,000 clones, 70% to 75% seen once. One to two pinch biopsies were taken from the rectum during colonoscopy. The specimen was gut tissue. The receptors derive from a boy aged 5-17 years with severe ulcerative colitis.

The chain is built from TRBV6-6 and TRBJ2-7; D may be TRBD2 (5 bases). The CDR3 extends over 14 amino acids. The V and J ends lost 2 bases and 0 bases respectively, with 8 bases between them. In germline, CDR1 is MNHNY, CDR2 SVGAGI (reference sequence). CDR3 loop: CASSYDAGSYEQYF. The DNA of the CDR3 is TGTGCCAGCAGTTACGATGCGGGCTCCTACGAGCAGTACTTC.

CDR3 in DNA: TGTGCCAGCAGACTAGCTCCCGGGGAGCTGTTTTTT. It translates to CASRLAPGELFF. The rearrangement links TRBV2 to TRBJ2-2; D perhaps matches TRBD2 (6 bases). V was pared by 6 bases and J by 6 bases, with 8 bases between. The CDR3 is made up of 12 amino acids. Germline CDR1 is SNHLY and CDR2 is FYNNEI.

The chain links TRBV5-4 to TRBJ2-7, with D tentatively TRBD2 (6 bases). CDR3 length equals 13 residues. CDR1 and CDR2 (germline): SGHNT, YYREEE (reference sequence). The germline V and J ends were trimmed by 4 bases and 6 bases, with 14 bases remaining between them. In DNA, the CDR3 is TGTGCCAGCAGCCGCTGGCTAGCGAGCGAGCAGTACTTC. Encoded protein: CASSRWLASEQYF.

The V gene is TRBV6-5, the J gene TRBJ1-2, with no clear D. V lost 5 bases to trimming and J lost 7 bases, with 14 bases between them. The germline V gene encodes CDR1 MNHEY and CDR2 SVGAGI. The CDR3 is 13 amino acids. This CDR3 is CASSDMAFGGYTF. The CDR3 DNA is TGTGCCAGCAGTGATATGGCTTTCGGTGGCTACACCTTC.

The rearrangement links TRBV4-2 to TRBJ1-3, with D unresolved. Trimming left V 4 bases short and J 0 bases short, with 13 bases between. The CDR3 sequence is 16 residues long. Germline V lookup: CDR1 LGHNA, CDR2 YNFKEQ. The CDR3, as DNA: TGTGCCAGCAGCCTGTTAACGGGGATCTCTGGAAACACCATATATTTT. Translated: CASSLLTGISGNTIYF.

The chain recombines TRBV27 with TRBJ2-7; 8 positions match TRBD2. The CDR3 consists of 15 residues. Trimming took 5 bases from V and 1 from J; bases not matched to a gene: 7. Per germline, CDR1 MNHEY and CDR2 SMNVEV (reference sequence). CDR3 nucleotides: TGTGCCAGCAGTCGGTTAGCGGGGACATCCTACGAGCAGTACTTC. It yields the protein CASSRLAGTSYEQYF.

The rearrangement uses TRBV9 and TRBJ2-1; 7 positions agree with TRBD2. From germline, CDR1 is SGDLS and CDR2 YYNGEE. The CDR3 is made up of 16 amino acids. With V trimmed by 2 bases and J by 9 bases, 14 bases remained unmatched. The CDR3 nucleotides read TGTGCCAGCAGCGTTCACGGACTAGAGGGTCAAAGTGAGCAGTTCTTC. Translation: CASSVHGLEGQSEQFF.

This clone was observed a few times. The J gene is TRBJ2-7, the V gene TRBV11-3; no reliable D call. The CDR3 totals 12 residues. CDR1 is SGHNT and CDR2 is YENEEA in the germline V gene. V lost 2 bases and J 3 bases, leaving 5 bases between the germline ends. CDR3 coding DNA: TGTGCCAGCAGCTTAACTGGCTACGAGCAGTACTTC. This gives the protein CASSLTGYEQYF.

A single count supports this clone. The chain links TRBV5-6 to TRBJ2-7; 7 bases agree with TRBD1. The V gene's germline CDR1 is SGHDT and CDR2 YYEEEE. Losses at the gene ends were 4 bases for V and 5 bases for J; bases not matched to a gene: 12. The CDR3 loop spans 15 amino acids. CDR3 DNA: TGTGCCAGCAGCGGGGACAGCTTTTTCGTCGACGAGCAGTACTTC. This translates into CASSGDSFFVDEQYF.

V usage is TRBV6-1 and J usage is TRBJ2-3; 11 bases line up with TRBD2. Germline lookup yields CDR1 MNHNS and CDR2 SASEGT. The V segment lost 0 bases and the J segment 0 bases; nucleotides outside the gene matches: 8. The CDR3 extends over 19 amino acids. CDR3 coding DNA: TGTGCCAGCAGTGAAGCGCGTGGACTAGCGGGTACTAGCACAGATACGCAGTATTTT. Translating it yields CASSEARGLAGTSTDTQYF.

The genes are TRBV5-1 and TRBJ2-1, with D perhaps TRBD1 or TRBD2 (5 bases each). Germline loops: CDR1 SGHRS, CDR2 YFSETQ. V lost 1 base and J 0 bases, leaving 11 bases between the germline ends. CDR3 length equals 16 residues. The CDR3 spells CASSLIGTSSYNEQFF. The CDR3 DNA follows: TGCGCCAGCAGCTTGATCGGGACGAGCTCCTACAATGAGCAGTTCTTC. The variable domain in full, completed from reference TRBV5-1 and TRBJ2-1, reads KAGVTQTPRYLIKTRGQQVTLSCSPISGHRSVSWYQQTPGQGLQFLFEYFSETQRNKGNFPGRFSGRQFSNSRSEMNVSTLELGDSALYLCASSLIGTSSYNEQFFGPGTRLTVL.

This clone came up a few times. This rearrangement joins TRBV2 to TRBJ2-2, with 11 bases fitting TRBD2. CDR3 length: 15 amino acids. Trimming cost V 6 bases and J 5 bases; bases outside gene matches: 5. The germline V gene encodes CDR1 SNHLY and CDR2 FYNNEI. DNA for the CDR3: TGTGCCAGCAGAACCGGGACTAGCGGTACCGGGGAGCTGTTTTTT. Protein: CASRTGTSGTGELFF.

This chain connects TRBV10-3 to TRBJ2-3; D may be TRBD1 (5 bases). Trimming shortened V by 2 bases and J by 6 bases, and 15 bases separated the two germline ends. This CDR3 is 15 amino acids long. Germline lookup yields CDR1 ENHRY and CDR2 SYGVKD. CDR3 protein: CAISEGAFNLDTQYF. The CDR3 nucleotides are TGTGCCATCAGTGAGGGGGCTTTTAACCTGGATACGCAGTATTTT.

The V and J genes are TRBV6-5 and TRBJ2-3; D call uncertain. CDR1 is MNHEY, CDR2 SVGAGI, per germline. The CDR3 contains 14 residues. V lost 0 bases, J lost 5 bases, and 9 bases lay in between. The DNA of the CDR3 is TGTGCCAGCAGTTACTCGACCGGAAAAGATACGCAGTATTTT. Encoded protein: CASSYSTGKDTQYF.

The CDR3 DNA reads as TGTGCCACACTATATAAGTCCGATAATTCACCCCTCCACTTT. Protein product: CATLYKSDNSPLHF. The rearrangement links TRBV6-1 to TRBJ1-6; D remains ambiguous. Trimming pared 10 bases from V and 5 bases from J, leaving 15 bases between. The germline V gene encodes CDR1 MNHNS and CDR2 SASEGT. The CDR3 length is 14 residues.

V gene TRBV18 combines with J gene TRBJ1-1; TRBD1 matches at 10 bases. Germline V CDR1 and CDR2: KGHSH, LQKENI. Unmatched junction bases numbered 8, after V lost 6 bases and J lost 1 base. This CDR3 region has 16 residues. The DNA for the CDR3 is TGTGCCAGCTCCCTGTCCCGGGACAGGGGGAACACTGAAGCTTTCTTT. It specifies CASSLSRDRGNTEAFF.

The genes are TRBV4-3 and TRBJ1-1; the D is unclear. The germline CDR1 and CDR2 sequences are LGHNA and YSLEER. This CDR3 contains 18 residues. Trimming took off 1 base at V and 0 bases at J, with 18 bases between the two ends. The CDR3 sequence is CASSQGSPTVRMNTEAFF. CDR3 DNA: TGCGCCAGCAGCCAAGGGTCCCCAACGGTTAGGATGAACACTGAAGCTTTCTTT.

This clone was observed a few times. This chain uses TRBV6-1 with TRBJ1-2, with 7 bases that match TRBD1. Germline CDR1 reads MNHNS; CDR2 reads SASEGT. CDR3 length: 16 residues. J gave up 1 base and V 4 bases, and 9 bases lay outside the gene matches. Here the CDR3 reads CASSATIGTVNYGYTF. The CDR3 DNA reads as TGTGCCAGCAGTGCGACGATAGGGACAGTTAACTATGGCTACACCTTC.

By frequency in the sample, this clone is medium-sized. The chain has TRBV30 and TRBJ2-5; D might be TRBD2 (5 bases). Germline V gene data show CDR1 as GTSNPN and CDR2 as SVGIG (reference sequence). This CDR3 is 12 amino acids long. With 5 bases removed from V and 5 bases from J, the gap between germline ends came to 12 bases. For the CDR3, the DNA is TGTGCCTGGTCGCCTAGGGAGGAGACCCAGTACTTC. This translates into CAWSPREETQYF.

The chain links TRBV5-1 to TRBJ1-2, with 9 bases matching TRBD1. After removal of 4 bases from V and 5 bases from J, the junction contained 3 bases not matched to a gene. CDR1 and CDR2 (germline): SGHRS, YFSETQ. The length of the CDR3 is 13 residues. The CDR3 protein is CASSPGTGYGYTF. CDR3 sequence (DNA): TGCGCCAGCAGCCCCGGGACAGGGTATGGCTACACCTTC.

Turning to this clone: This sample also contains other DNA sequences that code for the same CDR3. The chain is built from TRBV4-3 and TRBJ2-3; 11 nucleotides align to TRBD2. Germline lookup yields CDR1 LGHNA and CDR2 YSLEER. Losses at the gene ends were 1 base for V and 3 bases for J; bases not matched to a gene: 3. The CDR3 sequence is 16 residues long. This chain's CDR3 is CASSQGLAGKTDTQYF. As DNA, the CDR3 is TGCGCCAGCAGCCAAGGACTAGCGGGGAAGACAGATACGCAGTATTTT.

This chain connects TRBV23-1 to TRBJ2-7, with D possibly matching TRBD1 (5 bases). TRBV23-1 is annotated as an ORF whose role is uncertain. Trimming pared 3 bases from V and 12 bases from J, leaving 9 bases between. This CDR3 region has 10 residues. The DNA for the CDR3 is TGCGCCAGCAGTCACCCAGGGCGGTACTTC. It yields the protein CASSHPGRYF.

In this sample, this clone turned up once. The J gene is TRBJ2-7, the V gene TRBV5-6, with 14 bases matching TRBD2. CDR1 is SGHDT, CDR2 YYEEEE, per germline. The CDR3 has 14 residues. The J segment lost 4 bases and the V segment lost 3 bases, leaving 0 bases of the junction unmatched. CDR3 region: CASSWTSGRYEQYF. CDR3 coding DNA: TGTGCCAGCAGCTGGACTAGCGGGAGGTACGAGCAGTACTTC. Filled out from reference TRBV5-6 and TRBJ2-7, the complete variable domain reads DAGVTQSPTHLIKTRGQQVTLRCSPKSGHDTVSWYQQALGQGPQFIFQYYEEEERQRGNFPDRFSGHQFPNYSSELNVNALLLGDSALYLCASSWTSGRYEQYFGPGTRLTVT.

The V gene is TRBV4-2, the J gene TRBJ2-6; D possibly corresponds to TRBD2 (5 bases). The V end was cut by 0 bases, the J end by 2 bases, with 8 bases between. This CDR3 is 16 amino acids long. Germline V CDR1 and CDR2: LGHNA, YNFKEQ. CDR3 nucleotides: TGTGCCAGCAGCCAAGACCCCGGGACTGGGGCCAACGTCCTGACTTTC. As protein: CASSQDPGTGANVLTF.